Each of the 14 T cell receptor beta chains below was sequenced from the same sample in a study of human T cells and chemical hapten exposure. TCRdb redid the calling of the RACE reads with MiXCR, one entry per CDR3 protein. The profile shows about 46,000 distinct CDR3 sequences, 3.5% to 4.5% of them singletons. The time point: healthy volunteer bleed at 2 weeks. Blood, whole and unfractionated, served as the source for total RNA extraction. The sequenced material came from whole blood. These receptors originate from a female donor in good health. Some clones in this sample may be carry-over from other donors' samples.

The sample holds many counts of this clonotype. The chain carries TRBV6-1 and TRBJ2-7, with 7 bases lining up with TRBD1. The germline gives CDR1 MNHNS, CDR2 SASEGT. J was trimmed by 4 bases and V by 8 bases; bases with no gene match: 5. The CDR3 runs 12 residues. The chain's CDR3 is CASGARGYEQYF. DNA of the CDR3: TGTGCCAGCGGTGCCAGGGGGTACGAGCAGTACTTC.

This clonotype was detected many times. The gene calls are TRBV5-1 and TRBJ2-1; 12 bases agree with TRBD2. The CDR3 runs 16 residues. The V gene's germline CDR1 is SGHRS and CDR2 YFSETQ. After removal of 4 bases from V and 3 bases from J, the junction contained 5 bases not matched to a gene. CDR3 amino acids: CASSLPTSGGYNEQFF. The CDR3 nucleotides are TGCGCCAGCAGCCTGCCGACTAGCGGGGGCTACAATGAGCAGTTCTTC.

Many counts were recorded for this clonotype. This chain links TRBV30 with TRBJ1-1; D is possibly TRBD1 (5 bases). CDR1 is GTSNPN, CDR2 SVGIG, per germline (reference sequence). The V and J ends lost 2 bases and 4 bases respectively, with 11 bases between them. This CDR3 is built from 13 residues. CDR3 DNA sequence: TGTGCCTGGAGTCTACAGGCCAGCACTGAAGCTTTCTTT. Protein: CAWSLQASTEAFF.

In its sample, this clonotype was seen many times. The V gene is TRBV29-1, the J gene TRBJ2-3, with TRBD1 matching 10 bases. The CDR3 contains 14 residues. The V and J ends lost 5 bases and 6 bases, in that order; junction bases with no gene match: 8. Germline V lookup: CDR1 SQVTM, CDR2 ANQGSEA. This chain's CDR3 is CSVTPGTGADTQYF. The CDR3 nucleotides read TGCAGCGTTACTCCCGGGACAGGGGCCGATACGCAGTATTTT.

This clonotype was counted at least ten times. J is TRBJ1-2 and V is TRBV7-8, with 9 bases that match TRBD1. This CDR3 has 17 residues. J gave up 8 bases and V 0 bases, and 13 bases lay outside the gene matches. Germline values: CDR1 SGHVS, CDR2 FQNEAQ. The CDR3 reads CASSLAGTGNPTVGYTF. CDR3 sequence (DNA): TGTGCCAGCAGCTTAGCGGGGACAGGGAATCCCACGGTAGGCTACACCTTC.

This clonotype was seen more than once but under ten times. The chain carries TRBV5-4 and TRBJ2-7; D is possibly TRBD1 (5 bases). Germline values: CDR1 SGHNT, CDR2 YYREEE (reference sequence). The V gene lost 3 bases and the J gene lost 7 bases, with 14 bases spanning the gap. This CDR3 region has 13 residues. Here the CDR3 reads CASSWGTPGEQYF. The CDR3 bases are TGTGCCAGCAGCTGGGGCACACCCGGGGAGCAGTACTTC. The entire variable domain, with the rest obtained from reference TRBV5-4 and TRBJ2-7, is as follows: ETGVTQSPTHLIKTRGQQVTLRCSSQSGHNTVSWYQQALGQGPQFIFQYYREEENGRGNFPPRFSGLQFPNYSSELNVNALELDDSALYLCASSWGTPGEQYFGPGTRLTVT.

The chain links TRBV3-1 to TRBJ2-5; TRBD2 agrees at 7 bases. Germline CDR1 reads LGHDT; CDR2 reads YNNKEL (reference sequence). V shed 1 base and J 3 bases; nucleotides not matched to a gene: 2. This CDR3 region has 14 residues. As DNA, the CDR3 is TGTGCCAGCAGCCAAGTGAGCGGGGAAGAGACCCAGTACTTC. It translates to CASSQVSGEETQYF.

In its sample, this clonotype was seen a few times. The chain couples TRBV5-6 to TRBJ1-2; D might be TRBD1 (6 bases). The germline V gene encodes CDR1 SGHDT and CDR2 YYEEEE. With 3 bases removed from V and 0 bases from J, the gap between germline ends came to 9 bases. This CDR3 contains 14 residues. The CDR3 loop reads CASSYGTPNYGYTF. DNA for the CDR3: TGTGCCAGCAGCTACGGGACACCTAACTATGGCTACACCTTC.

Ten or more counts support this clonotype. The V call is TRBV20-1, the J call TRBJ2-1; 12 bases map to TRBD2. Trimming cost V 7 bases and J 2 bases; bases outside gene matches: 6. This CDR3 has 15 amino acids. The V gene's germline CDR1 is DFQATT and CDR2 SNEGSKA (reference sequence). The DNA for the CDR3 is TGCAGTGTTAAACTAGCGGGGGGAACCTACAATGAGCAGTTCTTC. Translating it yields CSVKLAGGTYNEQFF.

The sample holds many counts of this clonotype. The chain recombines TRBV12-3 or TRBV12-4 with TRBJ2-3; D is unclear. V gave up 4 bases and J gave up 3 bases, with 2 bases separating them. The CDR3 spans 11 residues. The CDR3 loop is CASSSTDTQYF. For the CDR3, the DNA is TGTGCCAGCAGTTCGACAGATACGCAGTATTTT.

This clonotype was seen repeatedly, ten times or more. DNA of the CDR3: TGTGCCAGCAGCCCAAGGAGCGGCCCCAGTAGCACAGATACGCAGTATTTT. This sequence encodes CASSPRSGPSSTDTQYF. This sequence joins TRBV3-1 and TRBJ2-3; possibly TRBD2 for D (5 bases). Germline V gene sequence: CDR1 LGHDT, CDR2 YNNKEL (reference sequence). This CDR3 region has 17 residues. Trimming stripped 4 bases from V and 0 bases from J, with 17 bases between.

This clonotype was seen many times. The V call is TRBV7-2, the J call TRBJ1-5; the match to TRBD1 covers 10 bases. Per germline, CDR1 SGHTA and CDR2 FQGNSA. Unmatched junction bases numbered 4, after V lost 5 bases and J lost 3 bases. The CDR3 consists of 15 residues. DNA for the CDR3: TGTGCCAGCAGCCCGGACAGGGGGTTCAATCAGCCCCAGCATTTT. Protein product: CASSPDRGFNQPQHF.

This clonotype showed up many times. The rearrangement uses TRBV3-1 and TRBJ2-1; TRBD1 is a possible D gene (7 bases). The ends were cut back, 3 bases at V and 6 bases at J, with 24 bases in the middle. The CDR3 runs to 18 residues. The germline V gene has CDR1 LGHDT and CDR2 YNNKEL (reference sequence). The CDR3 DNA reads as TGTGCCAGCAGCCATGGGATGCGCGGGACAGCGGCGGGCAATGAGCAGTTCTTC. This sequence encodes CASSHGMRGTAAGNEQFF.

A note on this clonotype: With a much larger clone just one base away, this may be a read error. This rearrangement joins TRBV12-3 or TRBV12-4 to TRBJ2-2, with 8 positions matching TRBD2. This CDR3 has 14 residues. CDR3 in amino acids: CASRKAGDTGELSF. CDR3 nucleotides: TGTGCCAGCAGAAAAGCGGGGGACACCGGGGAGCTGTCTTTT.